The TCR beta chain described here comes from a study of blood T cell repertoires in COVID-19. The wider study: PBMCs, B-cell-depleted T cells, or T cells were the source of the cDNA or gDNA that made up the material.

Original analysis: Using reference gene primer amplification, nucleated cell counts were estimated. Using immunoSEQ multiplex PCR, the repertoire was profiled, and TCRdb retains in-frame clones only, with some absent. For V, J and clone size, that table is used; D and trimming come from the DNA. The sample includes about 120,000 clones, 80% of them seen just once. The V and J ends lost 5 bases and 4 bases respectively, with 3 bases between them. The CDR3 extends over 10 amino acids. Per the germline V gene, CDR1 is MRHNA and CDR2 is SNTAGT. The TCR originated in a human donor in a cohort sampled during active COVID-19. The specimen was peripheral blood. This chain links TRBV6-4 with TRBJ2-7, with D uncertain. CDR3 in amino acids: CASSPYEQYF. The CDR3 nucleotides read TGTGCCAGCAGTCCGTACGAGCAGTACTTC.